This TCR beta chain stems from a study of T cell clonality in common variable immunodeficiency. Study observations and caveats: CVID subjects showed higher TCRbeta clonality than healthy controls. T cell subpopulation sequencing would be needed to explain CVID clonality. Shared TCRbeta clones were fewer between CVID subjects than controls.

This clone has a count of ten or more. As yet, its antigen is unknown. The CDR3 goes on 3 residues after the read ends, and that part is filled in from the germline J gene. Clones were read by immunoSEQ multiplex PCR, and TCRdb kept only the in-frame ones, dropping some. The sample yields tens of thousands of clones, without any singletons. CDR3 size: 13 residues. V lost 3 bases, J lost 5 bases, and 4 bases stayed unmatched. CDR1 and CDR2 (germline): PRHDT, FYEKMQ (reference sequence). Sequencing was carried out using peripheral blood mononuclear cells. The TCR originated in a person aged 18 to 75 in good health. The chain carries TRBV13 and TRBJ2-7; 7 bases line up with TRBD2. This CDR3 reads CASSLRLADEQYF. The part of the CDR3 DNA that was read is TGTGCCAGCAGCTTGCGGCTAGCGGACGAG.